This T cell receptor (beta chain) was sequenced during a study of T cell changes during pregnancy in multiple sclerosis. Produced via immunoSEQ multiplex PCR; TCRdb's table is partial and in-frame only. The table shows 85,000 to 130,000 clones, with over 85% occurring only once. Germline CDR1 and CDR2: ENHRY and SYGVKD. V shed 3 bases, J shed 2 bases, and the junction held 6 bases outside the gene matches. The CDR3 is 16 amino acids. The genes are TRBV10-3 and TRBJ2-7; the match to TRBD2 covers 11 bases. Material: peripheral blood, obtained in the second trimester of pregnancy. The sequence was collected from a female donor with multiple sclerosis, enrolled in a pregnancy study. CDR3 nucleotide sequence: TGTGCCATCAGTGATCCGGGACTAGCGGCGGCCTACGAGCAGTACTTC. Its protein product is CAISDPGLAAAYEQYF.